This TCR beta chain was identified during a study of shared clonotypes between healthy human individuals. V dropped 5 bases and J dropped 1; count of bases not matched to a gene: 5. The CDR3 is 15 amino acids. CDR1 and CDR2 from the germline V gene are LNHDA and SQIVND (reference sequence). DNA input for the unsorted PBMC replicate PCRs was around 300 ng, tens of thousands of T cell genomes. DNA from unsorted PBMC was sequenced on ten immunoSEQ deep assay plates. Authors' processing steps: Quality scores were absent from the junction-only immunoSEQ sequences, so filtering differed. Using immunoSEQ multiplex PCR, the repertoire was profiled, and TCRdb retains in-frame clones only, with some absent. V, J and clone size reflect that table, while D and trimming were determined from the DNA. The sample consists of about 490,000 clones, around 80% of them appearing once.

Sequenced material: PBMCs. This clonotype was sampled from a woman aged 40 to 50 in good health. Some clones in this sample may be carry-over from other donors' samples. V and J are TRBV19 and TRBJ2-5, with TRBD2 identical over 9 bases. For the CDR3, the DNA is TGTGCCAGTAGTGGGTCAGCGGGAGGCCAAGAGACCCAGTACTTC. It specifies CASSGSAGGQETQYF.